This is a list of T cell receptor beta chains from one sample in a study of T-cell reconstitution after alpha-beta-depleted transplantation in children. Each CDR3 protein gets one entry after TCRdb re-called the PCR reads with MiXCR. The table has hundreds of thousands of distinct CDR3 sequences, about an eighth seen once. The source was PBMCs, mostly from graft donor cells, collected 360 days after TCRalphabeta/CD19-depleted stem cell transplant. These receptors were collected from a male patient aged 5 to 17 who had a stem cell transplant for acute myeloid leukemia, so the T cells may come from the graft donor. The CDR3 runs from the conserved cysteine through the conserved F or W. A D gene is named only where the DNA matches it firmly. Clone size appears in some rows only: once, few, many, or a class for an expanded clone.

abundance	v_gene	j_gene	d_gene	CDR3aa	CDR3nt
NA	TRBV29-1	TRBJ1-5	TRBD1	CSVSDRVSNQPQHF	TGCAGCGTTTCCGACAGGGTTAGCAATCAGCCCCAGCATTTT
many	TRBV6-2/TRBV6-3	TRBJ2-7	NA	CASSLPYEQYF	TGTGCCAGCAGTTTGCCCTACGAGCAGTACTTC
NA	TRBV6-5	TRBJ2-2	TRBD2	CASSFSRLAANTGELFF	TGTGCCAGCAGTTTCTCTAGACTAGCGGCCAACACCGGGGAGCTGTTTTTT
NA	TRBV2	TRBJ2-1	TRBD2	CASSEGLAGTNEQFF	TGTGCCAGCAGTGAAGGACTAGCGGGAACAAATGAGCAGTTCTTC
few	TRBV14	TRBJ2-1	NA	CASRQGTYNEQFF	TGTGCCAGCAGACAGGGAACCTACAATGAGCAGTTCTTC
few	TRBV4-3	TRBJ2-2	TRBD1	CASSQDGRGQGYGGELFF	TGCGCCAGCAGCCAAGACGGCCGGGGACAGGGATATGGCGGGGAGCTGTTTTTT
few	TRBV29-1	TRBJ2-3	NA	CSVDDLYTQYF	TGCAGCGTTGATGACTTATATACGCAGTATTTT
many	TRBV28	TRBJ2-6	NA	CASSPFLGRTGANVLTF	TGTGCCAGCAGTCCTTTCTTAGGGAGGACGGGGGCCAACGTCCTGACTTTC
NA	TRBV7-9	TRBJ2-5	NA	CASSSREYEETQYF	TGTGCCAGCAGCTCACGGGAATACGAAGAGACCCAGTACTTC
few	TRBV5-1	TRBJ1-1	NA	CASSSSQGLNTEAFF	TGCGCCAGCAGTTCCTCTCAGGGCTTGAACACTGAAGCTTTCTTT
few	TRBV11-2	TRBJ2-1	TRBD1	CASSLRRLGGGSYNEQFF	TGTGCCAGCAGCTTACGGCGCCTAGGGGGCGGATCCTACAATGAGCAGTTCTTC
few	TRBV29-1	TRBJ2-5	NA	CSRSRELQETQYF	TGCAGCCGGAGCCGGGAGTTACAAGAGACCCAGTACTTC
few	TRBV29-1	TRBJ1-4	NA	CSVVEDLGEKLFF	TGCAGCGTGGTGGAGGACCTGGGTGAAAAACTGTTTTTT
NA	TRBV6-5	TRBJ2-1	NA	CASSYSVLALTYNEQFF	TGTGCCAGCAGTTACTCGGTCCTAGCGCTTACCTACAATGAGCAGTTCTTC
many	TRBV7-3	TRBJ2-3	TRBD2	CASSRSGRADTQYF	TGTGCCAGCAGCCGTAGCGGGAGAGCAGATACGCAGTATTTT
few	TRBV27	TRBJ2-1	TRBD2	CASIASGRAWNEQFF	TGTGCCAGCATTGCTAGCGGGAGGGCCTGGAATGAGCAGTTCTTC
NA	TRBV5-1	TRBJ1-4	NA	CASSLGQGGSNEKLFF	TGCGCCAGCAGCTTGGGCCAGGGTGGTTCTAATGAAAAACTGTTTTTT
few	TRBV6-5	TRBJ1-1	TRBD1	CASSYSTGQVGEAFF	TGTGCCAGCAGTTACTCGACGGGACAGGTCGGTGAAGCTTTCTTT
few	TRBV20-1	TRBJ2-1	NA	CSAVENNEQFF	TGCAGTGCTGTCGAAAACAATGAGCAGTTCTTC
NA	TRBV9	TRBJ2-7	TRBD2	CASSVGSLAAYEQYF	TGTGCCAGCAGCGTAGGCTCACTAGCGGCCTACGAGCAGTACTTC
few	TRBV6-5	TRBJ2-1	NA	CASSYGLLQAYNEQFF	TGTGCCAGCAGTTATGGTCTCCTGCAAGCCTACAATGAGCAGTTCTTC
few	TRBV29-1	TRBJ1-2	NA	CSVDLQGVEGYTF	TGCAGCGTTGACCTCCAGGGTGTAGAAGGCTACACCTTC
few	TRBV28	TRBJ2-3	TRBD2	CASSTLAGGRDTQYF	TGTGCCAGCAGTACTCTAGCGGGAGGCCGAGATACGCAGTATTTT
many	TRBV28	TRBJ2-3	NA	CASSSPETSTTDTQYF	TGTGCCAGCAGCTCGCCGGAGACTTCGACGACAGATACGCAGTATTTT
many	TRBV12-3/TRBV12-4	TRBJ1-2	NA	CASSFSGDGYTF	TGTGCCAGCAGTTTTTCCGGGGATGGCTACACCTTC
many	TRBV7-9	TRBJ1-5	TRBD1	CASSQGQASNQPQHF	TGTGCCAGCAGCCAGGGACAGGCCTCCAATCAGCCCCAGCATTTT
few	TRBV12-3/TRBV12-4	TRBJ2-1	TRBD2	CASTTQARGGQFF	TGTGCCAGCACCACCCAAGCCCGGGGGGGGCAGTTCTTC
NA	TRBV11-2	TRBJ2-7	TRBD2	CASSLWAGWGLDSYEQYF	TGTGCCAGCAGCTTATGGGCGGGTTGGGGACTAGACTCCTACGAGCAGTACTTC
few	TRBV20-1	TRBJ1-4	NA	CSVRSLTLATNEKLFF	TGCAGTGTGCGCTCTCTTACCCTTGCAACTAATGAAAAACTGTTTTTT